One and the same sample provided the 27 T cell receptor beta chains below, sequenced in a study of blood T cell repertoires in COVID-19. Sequencing used immunoSEQ multiplex PCR; TCRdb keeps in-frame clones, though not all of them. The sample yields some 99,000 clones, 75% to 90% seen once. What was sequenced was peripheral blood. Receptor source: a woman aged 55 to 70 with acute or convalescent COVID-19.

This sequence joins TRBV14 and TRBJ2-3; D not resolved. In germline, CDR1 is SGHDN, CDR2 FVKESK. The V end lost 4 bases, the J end lost 4 bases, and 9 bases lay between the germline ends. The CDR3 contains 13 residues. CDR3 sequence (DNA): TGTGCCAGCAGCCGATACTCGGCAGATACGCAGTATTTT. This translates into CASSRYSADTQYF.

V is TRBV5-6 and J is TRBJ2-7, with TRBD1 as a possible D gene (6 bases). Per the germline V gene, CDR1 is SGHDT and CDR2 is YYEEEE. With 3 bases removed from V and 3 bases from J, the gap between germline ends came to 16 bases. There are 15 residues in the CDR3. CDR3 sequence reads: CASSYQQGRSYEQYF. CDR3 sequence (DNA): TGTGCCAGCAGCTACCAACAGGGCCGTAGCTACGAGCAGTACTTC.

The chain couples TRBV14 to TRBJ2-7; perhaps TRBD1 as D (6 bases). The germline CDR1 and CDR2 sequences are SGHDN and FVKESK. This CDR3 is 12 amino acids long. Between the trimmed V and J ends, which lost 6 bases and 6 bases, there was a span of 12 bases. CDR3 bases: TGTGCCAGCAGTACAACAGGGATCGAGCAGTACTTC. This encodes CASSTTGIEQYF.

V is TRBV7-3 and J is TRBJ1-1; D gene ambiguous. The CDR3 runs 16 residues. The germline CDR1 and CDR2 sequences are SGHTA and FQGTGA. V dropped 3 bases and J dropped 2 bases, with 16 bases sitting between them. CDR3: CASSFPGLPINTEAFF. The CDR3 nucleotides are TGTGCCAGCAGCTTCCCTGGACTGCCGATAAACACTGAAGCTTTCTTT.

This clone has a single count. The chain carries TRBV7-8 and TRBJ1-1; tentatively, D is TRBD1 (5 bases). Trimming took off 5 bases at V and 1 base at J, with 14 bases between the two ends. The CDR3 runs 15 residues. Germline V gives CDR1 SGHVS, CDR2 FQNEAQ. The CDR3 region has the DNA TGTGCCAGCAGCCCCCTCAATAGGGGGAACACTGAAGCTTTCTTT. Its protein product is CASSPLNRGNTEAFF.

J is TRBJ1-2 and V is TRBV2; tentatively, D is TRBD1 (6 bases). V was cut by 8 bases and J by 8 bases, with 9 bases left in between. This CDR3 is 10 amino acids long. Germline assignment: CDR1 SNHLY and CDR2 FYNNEI. The CDR3 DNA reads as TGTGCCAGCTGGGGGCGGGGCTACACCTTC. As protein: CASWGRGYTF.

The J gene is TRBJ1-1, the V gene TRBV6-1; 8 nucleotides agree with TRBD1. Per germline, CDR1 MNHNS and CDR2 SASEGT. This CDR3 region has 16 residues. The V segment lost 5 bases and the J segment 7 bases; nucleotides outside the gene matches: 15. As DNA, the CDR3 is TGTGCCAGCAGTCAAGATTCCGGGACAGGAGCTCTTGAAGCTTTCTTT. Protein product: CASSQDSGTGALEAFF.

J is TRBJ1-1 and V is TRBV10-3, with TRBD1 identical over 8 bases. CDR1 ENHRY and CDR2 SYGVKD come from the germline V gene. The CDR3 sequence is 13 residues long. The V segment lost 7 bases and the J segment 1 base; nucleotides outside the gene matches: 2. The CDR3 DNA sequence: TGTGCCATCACAGGGGGCGCGAACACTGAAGCTTTCTTT. Residues: CAITGGANTEAFF.

This sequence joins TRBV5-1 and TRBJ1-2; TRBD1 might be the D (5 bases). This CDR3 has 14 residues. The V gene lost 0 bases and the J gene lost 4 bases, with 10 bases spanning the gap. Germline V gives CDR1 SGHRS, CDR2 YFSETQ. The chain's CDR3 is CASSLAVGAYGYTF. CDR3 sequence (DNA): TGCGCCAGCAGCTTGGCCGTAGGGGCCTATGGCTACACCTTC.

The gene calls are TRBV6-5 and TRBJ1-6; 9 nucleotides line up with TRBD1. V trimming: 6 bases; J trimming: 10 bases; junction bases outside the gene matches: 7. The CDR3 has 14 residues. Germline V gives CDR1 MNHEY, CDR2 SVGAGI. CDR3 in DNA: TGTGCCAGCAGGCAAGACAGGGGGTGGTCACCCCTCCACTTT. This codes for CASRQDRGWSPLHF.

The chain joins TRBV2 to TRBJ1-1; no reliable D call. Trimming left V 6 bases short and J 3 bases short, with 14 bases between. This CDR3 region has 14 residues. Germline values: CDR1 SNHLY, CDR2 FYNNEI. The CDR3 is CASRSGSVDTEAFF. Here the CDR3 DNA reads TGTGCCAGCAGAAGCGGGTCCGTGGACACTGAAGCTTTCTTT.

V usage is TRBV6-5 and J usage is TRBJ2-3; TRBD2 aligns across 8 bases. Looked up from germline, CDR1 is MNHEY and CDR2 is SVGAGI. V lost 10 bases to trimming and J lost 4 bases; unmatched junction nucleotides: 1. The CDR3 is 11 residues long. CDR3 protein: CATGRADTQYF. In DNA, the CDR3 is TGTGCCACCGGGAGGGCAGATACGCAGTATTTT.

The V call is TRBV23-1, the J call TRBJ1-2; D is perhaps TRBD1 (6 bases). TRBV23-1 is sorted into the ORF group, with uncertain function. V was clipped by 1 base and J by 8 bases, with 17 bases between them. The CDR3 sequence is 15 residues long. The CDR3 DNA follows: TGCGCCAGCAGTCAATGGGGGGGCGCGGGGCGAGGCTACACCTTC. Translation gives CASSQWGGAGRGYTF.

The chain combines TRBV5-1 with TRBJ2-1, with 9 bases identical to TRBD1. With V trimmed by 2 bases and J by 7 bases, 1 base remained unmatched. CDR3 length equals 13 residues. CDR1 SGHRS and CDR2 YFSETQ come from the germline V gene. The CDR3 region has the DNA TGCGCCAGCAGCTTCGGGACAGGGAATGAGCAGTTCTTC. It encodes CASSFGTGNEQFF.

The DNA for the CDR3 is TGTGCCAGCAGCTTGACGGGGGGCACCGGGGAGCTGTTTTTT. Amino acid sequence: CASSLTGGTGELFF. The chain uses TRBV7-9 and TRBJ2-2; 7 bases map to TRBD2. J gave up 4 bases and V 3 bases, and 2 bases lay outside the gene matches. The CDR3 runs 14 residues. Germline CDR1 is SEHNR and CDR2 is FQNEAQ (reference sequence).

This chain uses TRBV19 with TRBJ1-5, with 10 bases matching TRBD1. CDR1 and CDR2 from the germline V gene are LNHDA and SQIVND (reference sequence). The J segment lost 5 bases and the V segment lost 5 bases, leaving 9 bases of the junction unmatched. The CDR3 extends over 16 amino acids. The CDR3 bases are TGTGCCAGTAGTTCCCGACAGGGGGCGTATTATCAGCCCCAGCATTTT. Protein: CASSSRQGAYYQPQHF. Supplemented by reference TRBV19 and TRBJ1-5, the full variable domain reads DGGITQSPKYLFRKEGQNVTLSCEQNLNHDAMYWYRQDPGQGLRLIYYSQIVNDFQKGDIAEGYSVSREKKESFPLTVTSAQKNPTAFYLCASSSRQGAYYQPQHFGDGTRLSIL.

The V gene is TRBV4-1, the J gene TRBJ2-3; 11 bases fit TRBD2. Germline V gene sequence: CDR1 MGHRA, CDR2 YSYEKL. This CDR3 comprises 16 residues. V lost 3 bases to trimming and J lost 6 bases; unmatched junction nucleotides: 8. The CDR3 bases are TGCGCCAGCAGCCACGTTATAGCGGGAGGGCCGGATACGCAGTATTTT. Residues: CASSHVIAGGPDTQYF.

The chain has TRBV11-1 and TRBJ1-6; a weak D match, TRBD1 (5 bases). The germline V and J ends were trimmed by 6 bases and 8 bases, with 11 bases remaining between them. Looked up from germline, CDR1 is SGHAT and CDR2 is FQDESV (reference sequence). The CDR3 has 13 residues. CDR3 loop: CASRRGRDSPLHF. DNA for the CDR3: TGTGCCAGCAGAAGGGGTAGGGATTCACCCCTCCACTTT.

This chain joins TRBV19 and TRBJ1-2; possible D gene TRBD1, 5 bases. The CDR3 consists of 14 residues. In germline, CDR1 is LNHDA, CDR2 SQIVND (reference sequence). Trimming cost V 7 bases and J 1 base, with 13 bases left between them. The CDR3 sequence is CASIGQGDNYGYTF. CDR3 sequence (DNA): TGTGCCAGTATTGGGCAGGGTGATAACTATGGCTACACCTTC.

This clone was counted a few times. This chain connects TRBV4-3 to TRBJ2-2; 10 nucleotides match TRBD1. The trim removed 1 base at V and 5 bases at J, leaving 1 base unmatched. CDR3 length equals 15 residues. Germline lookup yields CDR1 LGHNA and CDR2 YSLEER. The DNA of the CDR3 is TGCGCCAGCAGCCAAGGGACAGGGGGTACCGGGGAGCTGTTTTTT. Its translation: CASSQGTGGTGELFF.

The CDR3 region is CASSLAGGNTEAFF. The CDR3 nucleotides are TGTGCCAGCAGTTTAGCGGGAGGCAACACTGAAGCTTTCTTT. The V call is TRBV6-2 or TRBV6-3, the J call TRBJ1-1; D gene ambiguous. This CDR3 is 14 amino acids long. V lost 4 bases, J lost 2 bases, and 11 bases lay in between. Germline V lookup: CDR1 MNHEY, CDR2 SVGEGT.

The V gene is TRBV9, the J gene TRBJ1-1; D gene ambiguous. V shed 0 bases and J shed 0 bases, with 6 bases lying between them. The CDR3 is 14 residues long. In germline, CDR1 is SGDLS, CDR2 YYNGEE. The CDR3 protein is CASSVAGMNTEAFF. Here the CDR3 DNA reads TGTGCCAGCAGCGTAGCGGGGATGAACACTGAAGCTTTCTTT.

The genes are TRBV29-1 and TRBJ2-3; the D gene is possibly TRBD2 (7 bases). CDR3 length equals 14 residues. Germline assignment: CDR1 SQVTM and CDR2 ANQGSEA. The V and J ends lost 6 bases and 3 bases respectively, with 16 bases between them. CDR3 region: CSVSWGGQTDTQYF. The CDR3 DNA reads as TGCAGCGTGAGTTGGGGGGGCCAGACAGATACGCAGTATTTT.

V gene TRBV29-1 combines with J gene TRBJ2-1; 9 bases map to TRBD2. Trimming removed 2 bases from V and 6 bases from J; junction bases left unmatched: 14. The germline CDR1 and CDR2 sequences are SQVTM and ANQGSEA. The CDR3 has 17 residues. CDR3 nucleotide sequence: TGCAGCGTTGAAAAGATGCCTAGCGGGATCCCGGGCAATGAGCAGTTCTTC. Its translation is CSVEKMPSGIPGNEQFF.

This clone was counted once. V usage is TRBV20-1 and J usage is TRBJ2-4, with 7 bases aligning to TRBD2. The CDR3 totals 11 residues. After removal of 5 bases from V and 13 bases from J, the junction contained 8 bases not matched to a gene. CDR1 is DFQATT, CDR2 SNEGSKA, per germline (reference sequence). The CDR3 bases are TGCAGTGCTGGCCCCAGGGACTACCAGTACTTC. It is translated as CSAGPRDYQYF.

The gene calls are TRBV28 and TRBJ1-2; weak D call: TRBD1 (5 bases). This CDR3 has 13 residues. The V gene lost 2 bases and the J gene lost 8 bases, with 12 bases spanning the gap. Per the germline V gene, CDR1 is MDHEN and CDR2 is SYDVKM. The DNA for the CDR3 is TGTGCCAGCAGTTTAGCACAGGCCAGGGGCTACACCTTC. The encoded protein is CASSLAQARGYTF.

The gene calls are TRBV11-2 and TRBJ1-6, with 8 bases identical to TRBD1. The trim removed 8 bases at V and 9 bases at J, leaving 9 bases unmatched. Germline V gene data show CDR1 as SGHAT and CDR2 as FQNNGV. The CDR3 sequence is 14 residues long. In nucleotides, the CDR3 is TGTGCCAGCGCAGGACAGGGAGGACTTTCACCCCTCCACTTT. This encodes CASAGQGGLSPLHF.